The 22 T cell receptor beta chains below were found in one sample sequenced in a study of Graves' ophthalmopathy and Graves' hyperthyroidism. Investigators amplified TCR beta CDR3 regions from RNA transcripts. The workflow started with a first-round RT-PCR run with HTBI primers and then moved on to a second-round multiplex PCR. TCRdb used MiXCR to reprocess the multiplex PCR reads, holding one entry per CDR3 protein. The sample lists hundreds of thousands of distinct CDR3 sequences; roughly 20% were seen once. The specimen was peripheral blood. The receptors were sampled from a woman between 18 and 29 years old with stable Graves' hyperthyroidism. Some clones in this sample may be carry-over from other donors' samples.

This clonotype occurred many times. The chain has TRBV6-2 or TRBV6-3 and TRBJ2-5, with TRBD2 matching 11 bases. CDR1 is MNHEY and CDR2 is SVGEGT in the germline V gene. This CDR3 has 16 residues. J was trimmed by 0 bases and V by 7 bases; bases with no gene match: 7. CDR3 DNA: TGTGCCAGCAAGCCGGGACTAGCGGACTACCAAGAGACCCAGTACTTC. Its protein product is CASKPGLADYQETQYF.

This clonotype was observed many times. Written as DNA, the CDR3 is TGCAGCTTAATATCATTGACTGAAGCTTTCTTT. Amino acid sequence: CSLISLTEAFF. The chain links TRBV29-1 to TRBJ1-1; D unresolved. The CDR3 contains 11 residues. The V gene lost 8 bases and the J gene lost 5 bases, with 12 bases spanning the gap. The germline V gene has CDR1 SQVTM and CDR2 ANQGSEA.

This clonotype turned up a few times. The chain recombines TRBV15 with TRBJ2-2, with TRBD2 matching over 7 bases. The V gene end was trimmed by 6 bases and the J gene end by 4 bases; junction bases not matched to a gene: 5. Germline-derived CDR1 and CDR2 are LNHNV and YYDKDF (reference sequence). The CDR3 contains 14 residues. The CDR3 coding sequence is TGTGCCACCAGGGGGGGGGGTTCCACCGGGGAGCTGTTTTTT. It encodes CATRGGGSTGELFF.

This clonotype was detected ten times or more. V and J are TRBV12-3 or TRBV12-4 and TRBJ2-7, with D perhaps matching TRBD2 (5 bases). The CDR3 runs 11 residues. Trimming cost V 7 bases and J 7 bases, with 11 bases left between them. CDR3 sequence: CASTRGREQYF. The CDR3 nucleotides read TGTGCCAGCACCCGGGGAAGGGAGCAGTACTTC.

This clonotype occurred many times. V is TRBV2 and J is TRBJ1-5, with D unclear. This CDR3 has 15 residues. In germline, CDR1 is SNHLY, CDR2 FYNNEI. Trimming pared 0 bases from V and 3 bases from J, leaving 9 bases between. The chain's CDR3 is CASSEAPGHNQPQHF. The CDR3 coding sequence is TGTGCCAGCAGTGAAGCACCGGGCCACAATCAGCCCCAGCATTTT. The full variable domain, in which reference TRBV2 and TRBJ1-5 provide the parts outside the CDR3, is EPEVTQTPSHQVTQMGQEVILRCVPISNHLYFYWYRQILGQKVEFLVSFYNNEISEKSEIFDDQFSVERPDGSNFTLKIRSTKLEDSAMYFCASSEAPGHNQPQHFGDGTRLSIL.

The V call is TRBV7-3, the J call TRBJ2-2; weak D call: TRBD1 (6 bases). Deletions cut 5 bases from V and 4 bases from J, with 11 bases between. Germline-derived CDR1 and CDR2 are SGHTA and FQGTGA. The CDR3 runs 14 residues. CDR3 coding DNA: TGTGCCAGCAGCCCGACAGGACTCACCGGGGAGCTGTTTTTT. This encodes CASSPTGLTGELFF.

The chain uses TRBV12-3 or TRBV12-4 and TRBJ2-7; the D gene could be TRBD1 or TRBD2 (6 bases each). The length of the CDR3 is 12 residues. V was pared by 8 bases and J by 6 bases, with 14 bases between. The CDR3 nucleotides read TGTGCCAGCGAGGGCAGGGGAGGCGAGCAGTACTTC. The encoded protein is CASEGRGGEQYF.

This clonotype came up many times. The CDR3 sequence is CASSLSGFGPQSVKNIQYF. CDR3 in DNA: TGTGCCAGCAGTTTAAGTGGTTTTGGGCCCCAGTCAGTCAAAAACATTCAGTACTTC. The chain links TRBV28 to TRBJ2-4; D gene uncertain. The germline V and J ends were trimmed by 2 bases and 3 bases, with 23 bases remaining between them. The CDR3 has 19 amino acids. Germline assignment: CDR1 MDHEN and CDR2 SYDVKM.

Ten or more counts support this clonotype. This chain joins TRBV6-5 and TRBJ1-1, with 9 bases fitting TRBD1. V shed 6 bases, J shed 3 bases, and the junction held 2 bases outside the gene matches. The CDR3 is made up of 13 amino acids. Per the germline V gene, CDR1 is MNHEY and CDR2 is SVGAGI. The DNA for the CDR3 is TGTGCCAGCAGATGGACAGGGGACACTGAAGCTTTCTTT. Protein: CASRWTGDTEAFF.

This clonotype was seen more than once but under ten times. V and J are TRBV6-2 or TRBV6-3 and TRBJ2-1, with TRBD2 matching over 12 bases. Unmatched junction bases numbered 11, after V lost 9 bases and J lost 5 bases. Germline V gene lookup returns CDR1 MNHEY and CDR2 SVGEGT. CDR3 length: 16 amino acids. CDR3 DNA: TGTGCCAGTAACCGACTAGCGGGGGACTACCACAATGAGCAGTTCTTC. As protein: CASNRLAGDYHNEQFF.

This clonotype has a handful of counts. The CDR3 DNA sequence: TGTGCCAGCAGTTTAGGGGTCCACACCGGGGAGCTGTTTTTT. It encodes CASSLGVHTGELFF. V and J are TRBV28 and TRBJ2-2, with no clear D. V dropped 2 bases and J dropped 3 bases, with 7 bases sitting between them. The germline gives CDR1 MDHEN, CDR2 SYDVKM. The CDR3 extends over 14 amino acids.

V is TRBV6-1 and J is TRBJ2-7; D is perhaps TRBD1 (6 bases). V lost 6 bases and J lost 2, with 14 bases in between. CDR3 length equals 14 residues. The germline gives CDR1 MNHNS, CDR2 SASEGT. CDR3 amino acids: CASRTWDTAYEQYF. The CDR3 DNA reads TGTGCCAGCAGAACCTGGGACACCGCCTACGAGCAGTACTTC.

V usage is TRBV29-1 and J usage is TRBJ1-2; the match to TRBD1 covers 7 bases. The CDR3 covers 15 residues. Germline V lookup: CDR1 SQVTM, CDR2 ANQGSEA. The trim removed 0 bases at V and 4 bases at J, leaving 8 bases unmatched. The CDR3 here is CSVEDRRRGGYGYTF. As DNA, the CDR3 is TGCAGCGTTGAAGATAGGCGCAGGGGGGGCTATGGCTACACCTTC.

The chain employs TRBV6-5 and TRBJ1-1; D ambiguous. Germline CDR1 MNHEY, CDR2 SVGAGI. This CDR3 is built from 12 residues. V lost 5 bases, J lost 9 bases, and 13 bases lay in between. The CDR3 loop is CASSESSMKAFF. CDR3 coding DNA: TGTGCCAGCAGTGAATCGAGTATGAAAGCTTTCTTT.

This clonotype was counted many times. The chain uses TRBV30 and TRBJ2-5; possible D gene TRBD1, 5 bases. Germline CDR1 and CDR2: GTSNPN and SVGIG (reference sequence). CDR3 size: 11 residues. The germline V and J ends were trimmed by 3 bases and 7 bases, with 9 bases remaining between them. The CDR3 nucleotides read TGTGCCTGGAGACATGGGGCGACCCAGTACTTC. It is translated as CAWRHGATQYF.

This clonotype was counted between two and nine times. The V call is TRBV24-1, the J call TRBJ2-5; 11 bases match TRBD1. Germline V gene data show CDR1 as KGHDR and CDR2 as SFDVKD. V shed 5 bases, J shed 5 bases, and the junction held 18 bases outside the gene matches. CDR3 size: 19 residues. The CDR3 spells CATSGIGLTGQGAAETQYF. CDR3 nucleotide sequence: TGTGCCACCAGTGGAATTGGCTTGACAGGACAGGGGGCAGCGGAGACCCAGTACTTC.

This clonotype was seen at least ten times. This chain connects TRBV20-1 to TRBJ2-7; no definite D call. From germline, CDR1 is DFQATT and CDR2 SNEGSKA (reference sequence). The V gene lost 4 bases and the J gene lost 4 bases, with 5 bases spanning the gap. This CDR3 spans 10 amino acids. This CDR3 is CSANEYEQYF. CDR3 DNA: TGCAGTGCTAACGAGTACGAGCAGTACTTC.

The genes are TRBV13 and TRBJ2-5, with TRBD2 identical over 9 bases. CDR1 PRHDT and CDR2 FYEKMQ come from the germline V gene (reference sequence). The CDR3 consists of 15 residues. J lost 5 bases, V lost 3 bases, and 7 bases had no gene match. CDR3 loop: CASSFLAGKWETQYF. DNA for the CDR3: TGTGCCAGCAGCTTTCTAGCGGGGAAGTGGGAGACCCAGTACTTC. Variable domain in full (rest from reference TRBV13 and TRBJ2-5): AAGVIQSPRHLIKEKRETATLKCYPIPRHDTVYWYQQGPGQDPQFLISFYEKMQSDKGSIPDRFSAQQFSDYHSELNMSSLELGDSALYFCASSFLAGKWETQYFGPGTRLLVL.

This clonotype was found many times. The chain employs TRBV2 and TRBJ2-4; D might be TRBD2 (7 bases). This CDR3 is built from 18 residues. In germline, CDR1 is SNHLY, CDR2 FYNNEI. The V end lost 8 bases, the J end lost 0 bases, and 23 bases lay between the germline ends. Here the CDR3 DNA reads TGTGCCAGCGACGGGGGGCGTAGGTGGGGGTTAGCCAAAAACATTCAGTACTTC. Encoded protein: CASDGGRRWGLAKNIQYF.

This clonotype showed up many times. This chain links TRBV6-1 with TRBJ2-2; D is possibly TRBD1 (6 bases). Trimming stripped 7 bases from V and 0 bases from J, with 9 bases between. CDR3 length: 14 residues. Germline V gene data show CDR1 as MNHNS and CDR2 as SASEGT. In nucleotides, the CDR3 is TGTGCCAGCACAAAGGGGGCGAACACCGGGGAGCTGTTTTTT. It specifies CASTKGANTGELFF.

This clonotype was seen at least ten times. For the CDR3, the DNA is TGTGCCAGCAGTCCAGGGGTATCCGGAAACACCATATATTTT. This sequence encodes CASSPGVSGNTIYF. The chain joins TRBV6-1 to TRBJ1-3; D is possibly TRBD1 (6 bases). The CDR3 is 14 residues long. V dropped 5 bases and J dropped 4 bases, with 12 bases sitting between them. From germline, CDR1 is MNHNS and CDR2 SASEGT.

Many counts were recorded for this clonotype. The chain combines TRBV6-2 or TRBV6-3 with TRBJ2-7; D might be TRBD2 (6 bases). This CDR3 has 16 residues. CDR1 and CDR2 (germline): MNHEY, SVGEGT. V was clipped by 2 bases and J by 4 bases, with 18 bases between them. CDR3 amino acids: CASSYPRRDPKYEQYF. CDR3 nucleotide sequence: TGTGCCAGCAGTTACCCGCGGCGGGACCCAAAGTACGAGCAGTACTTC.